This TCR beta chain was identified in a study of T-cell memory formation after mild COVID-19. Study-wide points: Unconfirmed was the SARS-CoV-2 specificity of second-wave clones that peaked on day 37.

Amplification by 5'RACE using constant-segment primers produced TCR alpha and TCR beta cDNA libraries that carried sample barcodes and UMIs. One entry per CDR3 protein, called by TCRdb with MiXCR from the 5' RACE reads. The repertoire holds approximately 210,000 distinct CDR3 sequences, with around 18% as singletons. CDR3 length: 15 amino acids. V was pared by 1 base and J by 5 bases, with 11 bases between. The germline V gene encodes CDR1 LGHDT and CDR2 YNNKEL (reference sequence). This clonotype turned up a few times. Its antigen is unknown. The V gene is TRBV3-1, the J gene TRBJ1-4, with D tentatively TRBD1 (5 bases). Sequencing was done on a sample of PBMCs or a T cell subset sorted from them (not recorded which). The sequence came from an adult woman who had mild COVID-19 (a few samples of this study predate the infection). Cell type and time point are not known. CDR3 loop: CASSQGGGANEKLFF. CDR3 coding DNA: TGTGCCAGCAGCCAAGGGGGAGGGGCGAATGAAAAACTGTTTTTT. Full variable domain (remainder filled in from reference TRBV3-1 and TRBJ1-4): DTAVSQTPKYLVTQMGNDKSIKCEQNLGHDTMYWYKQDSKKFLKIMFSYNNKELIINETVPNRFSPKSPDKAHLNLHINSLELGDSAVYFCASSQGGGANEKLFFGSGTQLSVL.